These 30 T cell receptor beta chains were all obtained from the same sample, sequenced in a study of T-cell reconstitution after alpha-beta-depleted transplantation in children. A TCRbeta library incorporating unique molecular identifiers was prepared. Each CDR3 protein is one row after TCRdb ran MiXCR on the PCR reads. Of 190,000 or so distinct CDR3 sequences listed, 6% to 7% were seen once; the top ten hold 3% to 3.5%. Sequencing used PBMCs from the stem cell graft donor, obtained from the stem cell graft. These receptors were taken from a human donor who donated a stem cell graft to a child with Wiskott-Aldrich syndrome.

This clonotype was seen repeatedly, ten times or more. This sequence joins TRBV12-3 or TRBV12-4 and TRBJ1-1; no clear D. CDR3 length equals 14 residues. V lost 6 bases and J 0 bases, leaving 11 bases between the germline ends. CDR3 in amino acids: CASSNVGMNTEAFF. Written as DNA, the CDR3 is TGTGCCAGCAGCAACGTGGGGATGAACACTGAAGCTTTCTTT.

This clonotype was seen ten or more times. The chain couples TRBV20-1 to TRBJ1-1, with D unclear. There are 14 residues in the CDR3. CDR1 is DFQATT, CDR2 SNEGSKA, per germline (reference sequence). Between the trimmed V and J ends, which lost 1 base and 0 bases, there was a span of 9 bases. The CDR3 DNA reads TGCAGTGCTAGAGCGGCCTCCATGAACACTGAAGCTTTCTTT. Encoded protein: CSARAASMNTEAFF.

Many counts were recorded for this clonotype. The V and J genes are TRBV6-5 and TRBJ2-3; a possible D gene is TRBD1 (5 bases). The CDR3 is 16 residues long. V was shortened by 7 bases and J by 2 bases, with 19 bases between the two germline ends. Germline V gene lookup returns CDR1 MNHEY and CDR2 SVGAGI. CDR3: CASTNSHRLFTDTQYF. CDR3 nucleotides: TGTGCCAGCACCAACTCCCACAGGCTATTCACAGATACGCAGTATTTT.

This clonotype was seen ten or more times. The rearrangement uses TRBV12-3 or TRBV12-4 and TRBJ2-1; D unclear. Trimming left V 6 bases short and J 8 bases short, with 5 bases between. This CDR3 has 10 residues. The CDR3 coding sequence is TGTGCCAGCAGAAAATATGAGCAGTTCTTC. Translation: CASRKYEQFF.

This clonotype was seen many times. The genes are TRBV30 and TRBJ2-1; 11 bases align to TRBD2. The CDR3 length is 16 residues. V lost 0 bases and J lost 10; bases outside the gene matches: 11. CDR1 is GTSNPN, CDR2 SVGIG, per germline (reference sequence). This CDR3 is CAWSVQASGRKREQFF. For the CDR3, the DNA is TGTGCCTGGAGTGTCCAGGCTAGCGGGAGGAAGAGAGAGCAGTTCTTC. Together with reference TRBV30 and TRBJ2-1, the CDR3 gives the full variable domain: SQTIHQWPATLVQPVGSPLSLECTVEGTSNPNLYWYRQAAGRGLQLLFYSVGIGQISSEVPQNLSASRPQDRQFILSSKKLLLSDSGFYLCAWSVQASGRKREQFFGPGTRLTVL.

In its sample, this clonotype was seen many times. V usage is TRBV6-5 and J usage is TRBJ2-3, with D tentatively TRBD1 or TRBD2 (6 bases each). Per the germline V gene, CDR1 is MNHEY and CDR2 is SVGAGI. This CDR3 has 12 amino acids. The CDR3 spells CATRGWEDTQYF. DNA for the CDR3: TGTGCGACTAGGGGGTGGGAAGATACGCAGTATTTT.

The chain links TRBV14 to TRBJ2-3; perhaps TRBD2 as D (6 bases). Germline V gene data show CDR1 as SGHDN and CDR2 as FVKESK. The CDR3 loop spans 15 amino acids. Trimming stripped 1 base from V and 2 bases from J, with 10 bases between. DNA for the CDR3: TGTGCCAGCAGCCAAGTGGGGGGATCCACAGATACGCAGTATTTT. It is translated as CASSQVGGSTDTQYF. Supplemented by reference TRBV14 and TRBJ2-3, the full variable domain reads EAGVTQFPSHSVIEKGQTVTLRCDPISGHDNLYWYRRVMGKEIKFLLHFVKESKQDESGMPNNRFLAERTGGTYSTLKVQPAELEDSGVYFCASSQVGGSTDTQYFGPGTRLTVL.

This clonotype was detected ten times or more. J is TRBJ2-5 and V is TRBV25-1; the D gene could be TRBD1 or TRBD2 (7 bases each). The CDR3 is made up of 15 amino acids. CDR1 and CDR2 (germline): MGHDK, SYGVNS. V lost 2 bases, J lost 7 bases, and 17 bases lay in between. The CDR3 region is CASSEPPAGGGTQYF. The DNA of the CDR3 is TGTGCCAGCAGTGAACCCCCGGCAGGGGGGGGGACCCAGTACTTC.

At least ten counts were recorded for this clonotype. This chain connects TRBV28 to TRBJ2-7; a possible D gene is TRBD2 (6 bases). The germline V gene encodes CDR1 MDHEN and CDR2 SYDVKM. CDR3 length: 16 residues. The V gene lost 3 bases and the J gene lost 3 bases, with 18 bases spanning the gap. CDR3 protein: CASSLSWLRRDYEQYF. CDR3 bases: TGTGCCAGCAGTTTGAGTTGGTTAAGGCGGGACTACGAGCAGTACTTC.

In its sample, this clonotype was seen many times. CDR3 nucleotide sequence: TGTGCCAGCAGTGGGGTCGGGGCTAACACCGGGGAGCTGTTTTTT. Translation: CASSGVGANTGELFF. The chain links TRBV12-3 or TRBV12-4 to TRBJ2-2; either TRBD1 or TRBD2 may fit D (5 bases each). The CDR3 extends over 15 amino acids. With 5 bases removed from V and 2 bases from J, the gap between germline ends came to 12 bases.

This clonotype showed up many times. The chain recombines TRBV5-1 with TRBJ2-1, with TRBD1 matching over 9 bases. Germline CDR1 reads SGHRS; CDR2 reads YFSETQ. The CDR3 totals 15 residues. Trimming cost V 2 bases and J 6 bases; bases outside gene matches: 6. CDR3 DNA sequence: TGCGCCAGCAGCTTTTGGGGGACAGGGACCAATGAGCAGTTCTTC. It encodes CASSFWGTGTNEQFF.

This clonotype appeared many times. The CDR3 sequence: CASSEVSENTDTQYF. In DNA form, the CDR3 reads TGTGCCAGCAGCGAGGTGTCAGAGAACACAGATACGCAGTATTTT. This chain joins TRBV12-3 or TRBV12-4 and TRBJ2-3; no clear D gene. Trimming shortened V by 6 bases and J by 2 bases, and 15 bases separated the two germline ends. The CDR3 has 15 amino acids.

This clonotype was counted between two and nine times. The chain joins TRBV5-1 to TRBJ2-7; TRBD1 matches 9 bases. The CDR3 runs 16 residues. The V segment lost 0 bases and the J segment 1 base; nucleotides outside the gene matches: 5. Germline V gene lookup returns CDR1 SGHRS and CDR2 YFSETQ. In DNA, the CDR3 is TGCGCCAGCAGCTTGGGTCCCGGGACAGGGTCCTACGAGCAGTACTTC. Amino acids: CASSLGPGTGSYEQYF.

This clonotype was counted between two and nine times. The chain has TRBV5-1 and TRBJ2-6; perhaps TRBD1 as D (5 bases). Germline loops: CDR1 SGHRS, CDR2 YFSETQ. This CDR3 contains 16 residues. Trimming shortened V by 1 base and J by 0 bases, and 8 bases separated the two germline ends. CDR3 sequence: CASSLYDSSGANVLTF. CDR3 DNA sequence: TGCGCCAGCAGCTTGTACGACAGCTCTGGGGCCAACGTCCTGACTTTC.

This clonotype was observed many times. The chain employs TRBV5-1 and TRBJ1-1; TRBD1 agrees at 8 bases. This CDR3 is 16 amino acids long. V was pared by 4 bases and J by 4 bases, with 12 bases of the junction left unmatched. CDR1 is SGHRS and CDR2 is YFSETQ in the germline V gene. The CDR3 loop reads CASSDGSGGARTEAFF. The CDR3, as DNA: TGCGCCAGCAGCGACGGATCAGGGGGCGCGCGCACTGAAGCTTTCTTT.

This clonotype was detected many times. The rearrangement uses TRBV5-1 and TRBJ2-3; D uncertain. V dropped 2 bases and J dropped 1 base, with 11 bases sitting between them. Per the germline V gene, CDR1 is SGHRS and CDR2 is YFSETQ. The CDR3 length is 15 residues. This CDR3 is CASSLGSARTDTQYF. DNA for the CDR3: TGCGCCAGCAGCTTAGGCAGCGCCCGCACAGATACGCAGTATTTT.

The chain has TRBV6-5 and TRBJ2-7; a weak D match, TRBD2 (5 bases). The germline V gene has CDR1 MNHEY and CDR2 SVGAGI. Trimming removed 2 bases at V and 7 bases at J, with 15 bases between. The CDR3 totals 14 residues. The chain's CDR3 is CASSYASPTGEQYF. The CDR3 DNA is TGTGCCAGCAGTTACGCGTCTCCCACGGGGGAGCAGTACTTC.

There are many counts of this clonotype. This rearrangement joins TRBV20-1 to TRBJ1-5, with 8 bases fitting TRBD1. CDR3 length: 13 amino acids. Germline V lookup: CDR1 DFQATT, CDR2 SNEGSKA (reference sequence). With 7 bases clipped from V and 7 bases from J, the junction kept 9 bases outside the gene matches. The CDR3, as DNA: TGCAGTGTACGGACAGGGCTTGAGCAGCCCCAGCATTTT. This gives the protein CSVRTGLEQPQHF.

This clonotype was counted ten times or more. The chain combines TRBV7-9 with TRBJ2-2; tentatively, D is TRBD2 (6 bases). This CDR3 contains 15 residues. V gave up 3 bases and J gave up 0 bases, with 8 bases separating them. CDR1 is SEHNR, CDR2 FQNEAQ, per germline (reference sequence). The CDR3 nucleotides are TGTGCCAGCAGCTTTGGCGGGACGAACACCGGGGAGCTGTTTTTT. Its translation: CASSFGGTNTGELFF.

The sample holds a few counts of this clonotype. This sequence joins TRBV7-9 and TRBJ1-2, with TRBD1 as a possible D gene (6 bases). The CDR3 totals 15 residues. CDR1 and CDR2 (germline): SEHNR, FQNEAQ (reference sequence). Trimming removed 5 bases at V and 0 bases at J, with 13 bases between. The CDR3 loop is CASSPRTAPNYGYTF. The CDR3 DNA is TGTGCCAGCAGCCCGCGGACAGCCCCTAACTATGGCTACACCTTC.

In this sample, this clonotype turned up a few times. CDR3 nucleotide sequence: TGTGCCAGCAGGGCCGCGGGATACTCCTACAATGAGCAGTTCTTC. Translated: CASRAAGYSYNEQFF. This chain uses TRBV2 with TRBJ2-1; the D gene is possibly TRBD2 (6 bases). V lost 6 bases to trimming and J lost 0 bases, with 12 bases between them. CDR1 and CDR2 from the germline V gene are SNHLY and FYNNEI. This CDR3 comprises 15 residues.

This rearrangement joins TRBV4-1 to TRBJ2-1, with D hard to call. The CDR3 covers 15 residues. V was shortened by 4 bases and J by 4 bases, with 14 bases between the two germline ends. CDR1 is MGHRA and CDR2 is YSYEKL in the germline V gene. The CDR3 coding sequence is TGCGCCAGCAGCCCCTGGCAGTACTCTTACAATGAGCAGTTCTTC. This gives the protein CASSPWQYSYNEQFF.

The sample holds a few counts of this clonotype. V is TRBV7-2 and J is TRBJ2-6; TRBD1 matches 11 bases. V dropped 6 bases and J dropped 2; count of bases not matched to a gene: 3. The CDR3 is 16 amino acids. The V gene's germline CDR1 is SGHTA and CDR2 FQGNSA. CDR3 nucleotides: TGTGCCAGCAGTTGGGACAGGGGGGCTGGGGCCAACGTCCTGACTTTC. This translates into CASSWDRGAGANVLTF.

This clonotype showed up many times. This chain uses TRBV4-2 with TRBJ1-5, with a possible D match to TRBD1 (6 bases). This CDR3 is 15 amino acids long. Germline values: CDR1 LGHNA, CDR2 YNFKEQ. V was shortened by 0 bases and J by 6 bases, with 12 bases between the two germline ends. CDR3 DNA: TGTGCCAGCAGCCAAGATGGGACAAGTAGTCAGCCCCAGCATTTT. Translation gives CASSQDGTSSQPQHF.

This clonotype was counted many times. The chain combines TRBV5-1 with TRBJ2-7; D remains ambiguous. V was clipped by 6 bases and J by 1 base, with 8 bases between them. In germline, CDR1 is SGHRS, CDR2 YFSETQ. This CDR3 spans 12 amino acids. This CDR3 is CASISPSYEQYF. The CDR3, as DNA: TGCGCCAGCATCAGTCCTTCCTACGAGCAGTACTTC. The full variable domain, rest sourced from reference TRBV5-1 and TRBJ2-7, is KAGVTQTPRYLIKTRGQQVTLSCSPISGHRSVSWYQQTPGQGLQFLFEYFSETQRNKGNFPGRFSGRQFSNSRSEMNVSTLELGDSALYLCASISPSYEQYFGPGTRLTVT.

This clonotype was detected a few times. This chain links TRBV7-2 with TRBJ2-7; tentatively, D is TRBD1 (5 bases). The CDR3 totals 14 residues. Trimming left V 1 base short and J 6 bases short, with 13 bases between. The germline V gene encodes CDR1 SGHTA and CDR2 FQGNSA. The CDR3 DNA is TGTGCCAGCAGCTTAGTGGCAGGGAAATCCGAGCAGTACTTC. It is translated as CASSLVAGKSEQYF. The whole variable domain, remainder taken from reference TRBV7-2 and TRBJ2-7, is GAGVSQSPSNKVTEKGKDVELRCDPISGHTALYWYRQSLGQGLEFLIYFQGNSAPDKSGLPSDRFSAERTGGSVSTLTIQRTQQEDSAVYLCASSLVAGKSEQYFGPGTRLTVT.

V gene TRBV18 combines with J gene TRBJ1-1; possible D gene TRBD1, 5 bases. This CDR3 has 17 residues. The germline V and J ends were trimmed by 6 bases and 1 base, with 21 bases remaining between them. The germline gives CDR1 KGHSH, CDR2 LQKENI. The CDR3 DNA reads as TGTGCCAGCTCTCGGCTGGGGGGGGTGATTGAGAACACTGAAGCTTTCTTT. Residues: CASSRLGGVIENTEAFF.

The chain carries TRBV18 and TRBJ2-5; 9 bases are a match to TRBD2. This CDR3 is built from 16 residues. Trimming at V came to 1 base and at J to 4 bases, leaving 7 bases not matched to a gene. Germline V gene lookup returns CDR1 KGHSH and CDR2 LQKENI. CDR3 protein: CASSPRTRGGRETQYF. The CDR3 coding sequence is TGTGCCAGCTCACCACGGACGCGGGGGGGCCGAGAGACCCAGTACTTC.

In its sample, this clonotype was seen many times. The chain couples TRBV24-1 to TRBJ2-3; D is possibly TRBD1 (6 bases). V was trimmed by 5 bases and J by 4 bases, leaving 15 bases between them. This CDR3 region has 15 residues. Germline CDR1 KGHDR, CDR2 SFDVKD. CDR3 DNA: TGTGCCACCAGTGCCCAGCGCAGGGGAGCAGATACGCAGTATTTT. It yields the protein CATSAQRRGADTQYF.

This clonotype was recorded many times. The chain employs TRBV6-4 and TRBJ1-5; tentatively, D is TRBD1 (6 bases). V gave up 4 bases and J gave up 7 bases, with 20 bases separating them. The CDR3 runs to 16 residues. The germline V gene has CDR1 MRHNA and CDR2 SNTAGT. The CDR3 loop reads CASSGRWDGGRQPQHF. CDR3 nucleotides: TGTGCCAGCAGTGGAAGATGGGACGGGGGCCGGCAGCCCCAGCATTTT.